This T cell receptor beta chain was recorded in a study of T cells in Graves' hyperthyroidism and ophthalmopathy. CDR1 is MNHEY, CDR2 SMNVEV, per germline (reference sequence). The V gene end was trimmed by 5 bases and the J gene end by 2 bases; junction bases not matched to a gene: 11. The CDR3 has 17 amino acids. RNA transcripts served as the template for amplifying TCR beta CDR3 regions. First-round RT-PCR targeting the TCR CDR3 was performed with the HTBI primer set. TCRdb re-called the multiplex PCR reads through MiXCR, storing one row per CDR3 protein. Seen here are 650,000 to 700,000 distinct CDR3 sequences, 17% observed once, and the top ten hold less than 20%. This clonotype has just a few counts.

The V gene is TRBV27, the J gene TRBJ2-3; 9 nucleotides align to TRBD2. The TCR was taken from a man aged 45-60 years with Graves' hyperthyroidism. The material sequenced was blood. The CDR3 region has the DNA TGTGCCAGCAGTGGACTCCAAGCGGGAGGCCACACAGATACGCAGTATTTT. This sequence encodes CASSGLQAGGHTDTQYF.